Each of the 20 T cell receptor beta chains below was sequenced from the same sample in a study of regulatory T cells in long-lasting Graves disease (dated by TCRdb to 2020 to 2023). What this sample's time point label stands for: newly diagnosed GD, antithyroid drugs for less than 3 months. For both TCR sequencing and RNA sequencing, RNA was extracted from PBMCs using TRIzol. The library was generated by multiplex PCR. The reads were generated on an Illumina HiSeq 4000. iRepertoire HTBI primers and Arm-PCR amplification of CDR3 regions were used to construct TCR beta libraries. The public sequencing data were trimmed at Q25 with fastp and processed into clonotypes with MiXCR by TCRdb, which kept only in-frame beta chains. Each CDR3 protein appears once, grouped with its most common genes and DNA. Present in this sample are about 560,000 distinct CDR3 sequences, about 16% of which were seen just once. The top ten hold about 12% of the sample.

The sample was also linked to a second study, of T cells in Graves' hyperthyroidism and ophthalmopathy.

The sample consisted of peripheral blood mononuclear cells (PBMCs), taken at new diagnosis, from a patient treated with antithyroid drugs. These receptors were collected from a man between 18 and 29 years old with Graves disease. Donor details come from another sample of the same person, matched by shared clones.

The genes are TRBV20-1 and TRBJ1-5; unclear D gene. CDR1 is DFQATT and CDR2 is SNEGSKA in the germline V gene (reference sequence). The CDR3 loop spans 12 amino acids. V was trimmed by 6 bases and J by 4 bases, leaving 10 bases between them. CDR3 nucleotides: TGCAGTGCCACAGACTGGAATCAGCCCCAGCATTTT. This gives the protein CSATDWNQPQHF.

In this sample, this clonotype turned up many times. The junction and the germline gene differ at one end; a read error may be behind it. The rearrangement joins TRBV5-1 to TRBJ2-1; possibly TRBD1 for D (6 bases). CDR3 length: 15 amino acids. Germline CDR1 and CDR2: SGHRS and YFSETQ. CDR3 loop: CASSLVAGVNNEQFF. The DNA of the CDR3 is TGTGCCAGCAGCTTAGTGGCAGGGGTGAACAATGAGCAGTTCTTC.

This clonotype was recorded a few times. The chain uses TRBV20-1 and TRBJ2-7, with a weak D call TRBD2 (6 bases). Germline V gives CDR1 DFQATT, CDR2 SNEGSKA (reference sequence). The CDR3 totals 14 residues. Trimming cost V 1 base and J 2 bases, with 12 bases left between them. CDR3: CSARVGGTPYEQYF. The CDR3 bases are TGCAGTGCTAGAGTGGGCGGGACCCCCTACGAGCAGTACTTC.

The table lists this clonotype with many counts. J is TRBJ2-3 and V is TRBV20-1; TRBD1 or TRBD2 may be the D gene (5 bases each). Germline V gives CDR1 DFQATT, CDR2 SNEGSKA (reference sequence). The V end lost 0 bases, the J end lost 4 bases, and 11 bases lay between the germline ends. This CDR3 comprises 14 residues. CDR3 nucleotide sequence: TGCAGTGCTAGAGATCTACGGGGACCAGATACGCAGTATTTT. Its protein is CSARDLRGPDTQYF.

This clonotype came up many times. This chain links TRBV3-1 with TRBJ1-1; D is undetermined. Trimming stripped 2 bases from V and 1 base from J, with 11 bases between. This CDR3 is built from 15 residues. Germline values: CDR1 LGHDT, CDR2 YNNKEL (reference sequence). The CDR3 loop is CASSQTLHQNTEAFF. For the CDR3, the DNA is TGTGCCAGCAGCCAAACCTTACACCAGAACACTGAAGCTTTCTTT.

This clonotype was seen repeatedly, ten times or more. The CDR3 DNA is TGTGCCAGCAGTTTCCGACCCACTAGCGGGAGGTTGGAGACCCAGTACTTC. Residues: CASSFRPTSGRLETQYF. The V gene is TRBV27, the J gene TRBJ2-5, with 12 bases aligning to TRBD2. This CDR3 has 17 amino acids. Germline CDR1 reads MNHEY; CDR2 reads SMNVEV (reference sequence). The V gene end was trimmed by 3 bases and the J gene end by 5 bases; junction bases not matched to a gene: 10.

This clonotype was seen ten or more times. The chain carries TRBV10-3 and TRBJ2-7; perhaps TRBD1 as D (6 bases). CDR1 and CDR2 from the germline V gene are ENHRY and SYGVKD. This CDR3 has 12 amino acids. V was clipped by 10 bases and J by 3 bases, with 13 bases between them. CDR3 nucleotides: TGTGCCACTCAGGACAGTCGCTACGAGCAGTACTTC. It yields the protein CATQDSRYEQYF.

The table lists this clonotype with many counts. The chain combines TRBV20-1 with TRBJ1-4; D call uncertain. CDR1 is DFQATT and CDR2 is SNEGSKA in the germline V gene (reference sequence). The CDR3 extends over 13 amino acids. V lost 6 bases to trimming and J lost 8 bases, with 16 bases between them. The CDR3 DNA reads as TGCAGTGCCCCCCAACTCGAAAACGAAAAACTGTTTTTT. It codes for CSAPQLENEKLFF.

In regard to this clonotype: A much larger clone differs by one base, so this may be a read error. The chain links TRBV27 to TRBJ2-3, with unresolved D. CDR3 length equals 12 residues. Germline CDR1 and CDR2: MNHEY and SMNVEV (reference sequence). The CDR3 loop reads CACRPSTDTQYF. In DNA form, the CDR3 reads TGTGCCTGCAGGCCCAGCACAGATACGCAGTATTTT.

V is TRBV14 and J is TRBJ2-7; D may be TRBD2 (5 bases). The germline V gene has CDR1 SGHDN and CDR2 FVKESK. This CDR3 spans 15 amino acids. Trimming cost V 4 bases and J 5 bases, with 18 bases left between them. The CDR3, as DNA: TGTGCCAGCAGCCCCCAGCGGACCCTTGGGGACGAGCAGTACTTC. It encodes CASSPQRTLGDEQYF.

The chain combines TRBV27 with TRBJ2-3, with 7 bases identical to TRBD2. Trimming took 6 bases from V and 4 from J; bases not matched to a gene: 10. CDR1 is MNHEY and CDR2 is SMNVEV in the germline V gene (reference sequence). The CDR3 runs 15 residues. This chain's CDR3 is CASSLGGIGPDTQYF. CDR3 nucleotides: TGTGCCAGCAGCCTCGGGGGGATCGGGCCAGATACGCAGTATTTT.

The chain couples TRBV5-5 to TRBJ2-5, with D perhaps TRBD1 or TRBD2 (5 bases each). Germline V gives CDR1 SGHKS, CDR2 YYEKEE (reference sequence). Trimming took 4 bases from V and 4 from J, leaving 17 bases between them. The CDR3 length is 15 residues. CDR3 sequence (DNA): TGTGCCAGCAGCGAGGGACGCCCTAGGGGAGAGACCCAGTACTTC. This gives the protein CASSEGRPRGETQYF.

A note on this clonotype: Given a much more abundant clone one base away, this may be a read error. The genes are TRBV20-1 and TRBJ2-5; 13 bases agree with TRBD2. Trimming at V came to 5 bases and at J to 2 bases, leaving 2 bases not matched to a gene. Germline V CDR1 and CDR2: DFQATT, SNEGSKA (reference sequence). The CDR3 covers 14 residues. The CDR3 sequence: CSASGLAGQETQYF. In DNA, the CDR3 is TGCAGTGCTTCGGGACTAGCGGGACAAGAGACCCAGTACTTC.

About this clonotype itself: A much larger clone lies a single base off, so this may be a read error. The J gene is TRBJ2-2, the V gene TRBV11-2, with D perhaps matching TRBD1 (6 bases). Germline CDR1 reads SGHAT; CDR2 reads FQNNGV. The CDR3 sequence is 15 residues long. V lost 10 bases and J lost 2, with 17 bases in between. DNA of the CDR3: TGTGCCAACACCTTAGGACAGACTAACACCGGGGAGCTGTTTTTT. Translation gives CANTLGQTNTGELFF.

A few counts support this clonotype. J is TRBJ1-3 and V is TRBV28; D unresolved. CDR1 is MDHEN and CDR2 is SYDVKM in the germline V gene. Trimming pared 7 bases from V and 0 bases from J, leaving 10 bases between. The CDR3 totals 14 residues. The CDR3 sequence is CASNPALSGNTIYF. As DNA, the CDR3 is TGTGCCAGCAACCCGGCCCTCTCTGGAAACACCATATATTTT.

Notes on this clonotype: A read error may produce the germline difference seen at one junction end. The chain is built from TRBV12-3 or TRBV12-4 and TRBJ1-2; 7 positions match TRBD1. The CDR3 is made up of 15 amino acids. The CDR3: CASSLDRGGFYGHTF. CDR3 bases: TGTGCCAGCAGTTTAGACAGGGGAGGGTTTTATGGCCACACCTTC.

In its sample, this clonotype was seen many times. The rearrangement uses TRBV28 and TRBJ2-3, with 8 bases aligning to TRBD2. The CDR3 consists of 14 residues. V shed 2 bases and J 4 bases; nucleotides not matched to a gene: 2. The V gene's germline CDR1 is MDHEN and CDR2 SYDVKM. This chain's CDR3 is CASSLTSGADTQYF. The CDR3 DNA is TGTGCCAGCAGTTTAACTAGCGGAGCAGATACGCAGTATTTT.

This clonotype appeared a few times. The chain carries TRBV12-3 or TRBV12-4 and TRBJ1-1, with unresolved D. The CDR3 contains 11 residues. Trimming cost V 6 bases and J 5 bases, with 7 bases left between them. The CDR3 region is CASRKKTEAFF. CDR3 nucleotide sequence: TGTGCCAGCAGAAAGAAGACTGAAGCTTTCTTT.

This clonotype was seen a few times. The chain employs TRBV6-1 and TRBJ1-1, with D uncertain. The CDR3 loop spans 13 amino acids. The germline V gene has CDR1 MNHNS and CDR2 SASEGT. Trimming stripped 11 bases from V and 1 base from J, with 14 bases between. CDR3: CAVHQIQNTEAFF. CDR3 DNA sequence: TGTGCCGTACACCAAATTCAGAACACTGAAGCTTTCTTT.

This clonotype came up a few times. The chain joins TRBV25-1 to TRBJ2-2, with D possibly matching TRBD1 (5 bases). The length of the CDR3 is 15 residues. V gave up 9 bases and J gave up 2 bases, with 16 bases separating them. The germline V gene has CDR1 MGHDK and CDR2 SYGVNS. DNA for the CDR3: TGTGCCAGGTCCAGGGTTTCCACTAACACCGGGGAGCTGTTTTTT. Amino acid sequence: CARSRVSTNTGELFF.